The source of this T cell receptor (beta chain) is a study of CD8 T cells in Susac syndrome. RNA in amounts of about 0.5 to 1 ug was reverse transcribed with random hexamers. The CDR3 of TCR beta was amplified by immunoSEQ multiplex PCR across 54 Vbeta and 13 Jbeta. TCRdb passed the immunoSEQ multiplex PCR reads through MiXCR, listing each CDR3 protein once. The table lists 150,000 or so distinct CDR3 sequences, around 94% of them singletons. Sequencing targeted TCR beta in T cells from blood (CD8+ and CD4+). Negative isolation yielded CD4+ and CD8+ T cells, and FACS enriched TEMRA cells. The germline V and J ends were trimmed by 1 base and 3 bases, with 12 bases remaining between them. Germline CDR1 SGHTA, CDR2 FQGNSA. The CDR3 extends over 15 amino acids.

This chain joins TRBV7-2 and TRBJ1-2, with D maybe TRBD1 (6 bases). Sequencing input: CD4+ T cells from PBMCs. The clonotype originates from a human donor with multiple sclerosis. The CDR3 DNA is TGTGCCAGCAGCTTAGTAGGGGGTGTAGACTATGGCTACACCTTC. Translating it yields CASSLVGGVDYGYTF.